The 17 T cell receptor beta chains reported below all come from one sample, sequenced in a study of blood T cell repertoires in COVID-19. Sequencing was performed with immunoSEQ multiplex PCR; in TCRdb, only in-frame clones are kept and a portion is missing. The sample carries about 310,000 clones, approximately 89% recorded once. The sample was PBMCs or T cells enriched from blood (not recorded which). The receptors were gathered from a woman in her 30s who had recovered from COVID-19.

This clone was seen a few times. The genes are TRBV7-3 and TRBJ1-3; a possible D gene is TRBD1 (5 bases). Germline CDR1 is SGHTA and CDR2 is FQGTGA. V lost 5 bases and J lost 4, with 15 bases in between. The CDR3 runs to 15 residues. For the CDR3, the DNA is TGTGCCAGCAGCCTGGGACCGGGGGAAGGAAACACCATATATTTT. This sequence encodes CASSLGPGEGNTIYF.

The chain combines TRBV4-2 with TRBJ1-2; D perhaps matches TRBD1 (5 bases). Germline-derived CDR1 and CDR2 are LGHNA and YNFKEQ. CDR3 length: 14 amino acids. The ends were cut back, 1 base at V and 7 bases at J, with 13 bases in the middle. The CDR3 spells CASSQVRQIIGYTF. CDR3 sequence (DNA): TGTGCCAGCAGCCAAGTACGACAGATTATTGGCTACACCTTC.

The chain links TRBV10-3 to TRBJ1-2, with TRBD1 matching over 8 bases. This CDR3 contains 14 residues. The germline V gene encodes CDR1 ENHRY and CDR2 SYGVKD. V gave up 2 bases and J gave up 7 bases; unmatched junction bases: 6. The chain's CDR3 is CAISEGQGAGGYTF. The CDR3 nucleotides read TGTGCCATCAGTGAGGGACAGGGAGCAGGTGGCTACACCTTC.

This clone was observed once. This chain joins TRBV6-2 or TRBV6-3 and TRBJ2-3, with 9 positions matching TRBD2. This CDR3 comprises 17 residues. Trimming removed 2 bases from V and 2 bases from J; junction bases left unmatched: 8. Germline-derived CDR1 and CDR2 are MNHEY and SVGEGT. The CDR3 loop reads CASSYRGGGRATDTQYF. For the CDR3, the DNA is TGTGCCAGCAGTTACAGGGGTGGCGGGAGGGCCACAGATACGCAGTATTTT.

This CDR3 is CASHGQTSNEKLFF. The DNA of the CDR3 is TGTGCCAGCCACGGACAGACGTCCAATGAAAAACTGTTTTTT. The V gene is TRBV2, the J gene TRBJ1-4, with D tentatively TRBD1 (6 bases). Germline V lookup: CDR1 SNHLY, CDR2 FYNNEI. The ends were cut back, 8 bases at V and 5 bases at J, with 15 bases in the middle. This CDR3 has 14 residues.

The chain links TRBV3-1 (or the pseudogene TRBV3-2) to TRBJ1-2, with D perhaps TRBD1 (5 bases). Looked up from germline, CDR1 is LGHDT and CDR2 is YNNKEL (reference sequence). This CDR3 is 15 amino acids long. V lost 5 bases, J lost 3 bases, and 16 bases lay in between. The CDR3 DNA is TGTGCCAGCAGCGATCAGGCAGGGATAGACTATGGCTACACCTTC. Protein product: CASSDQAGIDYGYTF.

The CDR3 is CASSYRIDFAGTGETGELFF. Written as DNA, the CDR3 is TGTGCCAGCAGTTACCGAATAGATTTTGCCGGGACAGGGGAGACCGGGGAGCTGTTTTTT. This rearrangement joins TRBV6-2 or TRBV6-3 to TRBJ2-2, with 10 bases matching TRBD1. The V segment lost 2 bases and the J segment 5 bases; nucleotides outside the gene matches: 17. The germline CDR1 and CDR2 sequences are MNHEY and SVGEGT. CDR3 length equals 20 residues.

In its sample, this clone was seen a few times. The DNA of the CDR3 is TGTGCCAGCAGTGAAGGGGAGGGGCACTATGGCTACACCTTC. It is translated as CASSEGEGHYGYTF. The rearrangement uses TRBV6-1 and TRBJ1-2; D might be TRBD1 (5 bases). Trimming stripped 1 base from V and 3 bases from J, with 9 bases between. Looked up from germline, CDR1 is MNHNS and CDR2 is SASEGT. The length of the CDR3 is 14 residues.

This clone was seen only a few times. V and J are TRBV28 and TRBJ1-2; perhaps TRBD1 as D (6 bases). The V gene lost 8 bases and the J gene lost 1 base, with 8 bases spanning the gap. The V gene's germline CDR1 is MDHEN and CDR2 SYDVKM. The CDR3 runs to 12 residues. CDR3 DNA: TGTGCCAGCTGGACAGATAACTATGGCTACACCTTC. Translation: CASWTDNYGYTF.

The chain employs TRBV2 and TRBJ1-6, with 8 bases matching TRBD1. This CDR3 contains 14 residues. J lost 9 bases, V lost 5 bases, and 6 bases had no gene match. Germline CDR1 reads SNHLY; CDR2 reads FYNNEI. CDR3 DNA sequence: TGTGCCAGCAGTTATCGACAGGGGCCTTCACCCCTCCACTTT. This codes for CASSYRQGPSPLHF.

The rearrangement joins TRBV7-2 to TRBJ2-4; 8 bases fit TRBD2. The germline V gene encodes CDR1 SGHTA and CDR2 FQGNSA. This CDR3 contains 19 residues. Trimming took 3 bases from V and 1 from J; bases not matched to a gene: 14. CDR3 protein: CASSFSEFYGRGAKNIQYF. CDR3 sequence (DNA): TGTGCCAGCAGCTTCTCAGAGTTTTACGGGAGGGGTGCCAAAAACATTCAGTACTTC.

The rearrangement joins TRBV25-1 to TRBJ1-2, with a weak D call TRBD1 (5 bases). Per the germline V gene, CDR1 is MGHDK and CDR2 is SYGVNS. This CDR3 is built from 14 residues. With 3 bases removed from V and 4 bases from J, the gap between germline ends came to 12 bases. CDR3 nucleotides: TGTGCCAGCAGTGACGTGGGACTTCCCTATGGCTACACCTTC. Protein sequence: CASSDVGLPYGYTF.

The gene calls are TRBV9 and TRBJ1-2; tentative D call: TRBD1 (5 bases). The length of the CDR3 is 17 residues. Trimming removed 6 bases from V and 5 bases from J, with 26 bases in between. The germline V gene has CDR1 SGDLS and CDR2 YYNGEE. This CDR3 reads CASTRSLTEDPNYGYTF. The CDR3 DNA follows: TGTGCCAGCACGCGTTCGTTGACAGAGGATCCCAATTATGGCTACACCTTC. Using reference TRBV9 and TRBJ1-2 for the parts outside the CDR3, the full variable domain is DSGVTQTPKHLITATGQRVTLRCSPRSGDLSVYWYQQSLDQGLQFLIQYYNGEERAKGNILERFSAQQFPDLHSELNLSSLELGDSALYFCASTRSLTEDPNYGYTFGSGTRLTVV.

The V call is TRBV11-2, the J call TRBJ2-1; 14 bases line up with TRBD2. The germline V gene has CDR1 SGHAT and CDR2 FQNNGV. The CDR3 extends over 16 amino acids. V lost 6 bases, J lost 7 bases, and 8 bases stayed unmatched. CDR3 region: CASRRLAGGPMNEQFF. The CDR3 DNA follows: TGTGCCAGCAGGCGACTAGCGGGAGGGCCAATGAATGAGCAGTTCTTC.

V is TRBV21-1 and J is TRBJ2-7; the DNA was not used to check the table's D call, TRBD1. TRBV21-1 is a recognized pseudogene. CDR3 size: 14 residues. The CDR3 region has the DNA TGTGCCAGCAGCAGGACAGGGTTCAGCCGAGAGCAGTACTTC. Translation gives CASSRTGFSREQYF.

The CDR3, as DNA: TGTGCCAGCAGTTTGACTTGGGAGAATGAGCAGTTCTTC. It specifies CASSLTWENEQFF. The rearrangement joins TRBV6-5 to TRBJ2-1; D may be TRBD2 (5 bases). There are 13 residues in the CDR3. The V gene's germline CDR1 is MNHEY and CDR2 SVGAGI. Trimming stripped 4 bases from V and 7 bases from J, with 11 bases between.

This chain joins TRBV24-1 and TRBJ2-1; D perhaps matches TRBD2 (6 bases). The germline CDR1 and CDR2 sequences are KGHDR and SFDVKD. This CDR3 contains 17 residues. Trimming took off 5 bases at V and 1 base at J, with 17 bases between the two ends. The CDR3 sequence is CATSGMSGWGSYNEQFF. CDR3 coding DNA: TGTGCCACCAGTGGGATGAGCGGGTGGGGATCCTACAATGAGCAGTTCTTC.